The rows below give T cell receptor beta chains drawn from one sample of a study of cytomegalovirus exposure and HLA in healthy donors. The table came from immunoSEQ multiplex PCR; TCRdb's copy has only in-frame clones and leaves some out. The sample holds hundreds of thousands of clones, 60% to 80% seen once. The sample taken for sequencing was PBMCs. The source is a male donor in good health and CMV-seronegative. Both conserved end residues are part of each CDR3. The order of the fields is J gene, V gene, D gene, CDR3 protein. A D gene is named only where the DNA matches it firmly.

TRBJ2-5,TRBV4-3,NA,CASSKEIGETQYF
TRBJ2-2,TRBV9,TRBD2,CASSVAAGGPAGELFF
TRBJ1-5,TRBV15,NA,CATSRDTGGWQPQHF
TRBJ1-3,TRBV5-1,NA,CASSASQGAGNTIYF
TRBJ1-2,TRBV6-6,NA,CASSYSAASYGYTF
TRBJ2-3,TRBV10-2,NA,CASSESQGPDTQYF
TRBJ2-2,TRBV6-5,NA,CASMSGRGNTGELFF
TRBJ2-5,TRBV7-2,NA,CASSLAGRGTETQYF
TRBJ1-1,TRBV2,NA,CASSVGGTEAFF
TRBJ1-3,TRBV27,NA,CASSSGLDTFSGNTIYF
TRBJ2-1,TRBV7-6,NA,CASSSGGYNEQFF
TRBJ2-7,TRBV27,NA,CASKADSSYEQYF
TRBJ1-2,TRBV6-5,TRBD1,CASSETRQGVGDYTF
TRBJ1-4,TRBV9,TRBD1,CASSSAPGQGPANEKLFF
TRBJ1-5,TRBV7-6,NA,CASSFYSGPNQPQHF
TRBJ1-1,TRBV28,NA,CASSTPSRRNTEAFF
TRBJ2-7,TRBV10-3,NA,CAISRDLYEQYF
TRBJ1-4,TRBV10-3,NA,CAISDLATNEKLFF
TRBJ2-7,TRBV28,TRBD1,CASSPTGRDRGAYEQYF
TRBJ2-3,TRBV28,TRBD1,CASSQDRVTDTQYF
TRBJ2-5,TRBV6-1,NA,CASQRGGRETQYF
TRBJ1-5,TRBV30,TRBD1,CAWSVNFRDRVFSQPQHF
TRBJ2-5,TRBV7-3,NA,CASSLTGWGQETQYF
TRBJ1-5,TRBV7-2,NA,CASSPNRNQPQHF
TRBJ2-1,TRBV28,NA,CASISTSRSNEQFF
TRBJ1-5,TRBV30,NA,CAWSVGQLGNQPQHF
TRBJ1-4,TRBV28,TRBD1,CASSLSPGQANEKLFF
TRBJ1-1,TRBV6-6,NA,CASSYSNLLQGEAFF
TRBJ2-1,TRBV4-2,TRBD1,CASRRTDRGDEQFF
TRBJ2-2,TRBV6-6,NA,CAGLAAGPTGELFF
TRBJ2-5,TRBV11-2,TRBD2,CASSSGTRWETQYF
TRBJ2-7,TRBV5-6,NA,CASSFFRSSYEQYF
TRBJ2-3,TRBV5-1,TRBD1,CASSPGTATDTQYF